This T cell receptor beta chain was observed in a study of siplizumab effects on memory and regulatory T cells. With 1 base removed from V and 4 bases from J, the gap between germline ends came to 13 bases. The CDR3 runs to 15 residues. Germline V gives CDR1 SGHDN, CDR2 FVKESK. TCRdb keeps only in-frame clones here, not all; method: immunoSEQ multiplex PCR. The table records about 91,000 clones, over 95% of them present only once. Unstimulated naive, memory, effector memory and TEMRA subsets from three donor pairs were sequenced. The study, taken as a whole, reports: Unstimulated subsets captured only a minor fraction of alloreactive clones. Among sequences traceable to unstimulated CD4+ memory cells, alloreactive ones were significantly reduced by siplizumab. The study found that mappable alloreactive CD4+ clones averaged roughly 70% Treg-derived with siplizumab and roughly 30% in controls.

A note on this clone: Its antigen is not known.

The rearrangement joins TRBV14 to TRBJ2-5; D perhaps matches TRBD2 (5 bases). The clonotype was recovered from a human donor in good health. The sample comprised naive CD4+ T cells sorted from blood. The CDR3 is CASSQARVLLETQYF. The CDR3 coding sequence is TGTGCCAGCAGCCAAGCGAGGGTCCTCTTAGAGACCCAGTACTTC.